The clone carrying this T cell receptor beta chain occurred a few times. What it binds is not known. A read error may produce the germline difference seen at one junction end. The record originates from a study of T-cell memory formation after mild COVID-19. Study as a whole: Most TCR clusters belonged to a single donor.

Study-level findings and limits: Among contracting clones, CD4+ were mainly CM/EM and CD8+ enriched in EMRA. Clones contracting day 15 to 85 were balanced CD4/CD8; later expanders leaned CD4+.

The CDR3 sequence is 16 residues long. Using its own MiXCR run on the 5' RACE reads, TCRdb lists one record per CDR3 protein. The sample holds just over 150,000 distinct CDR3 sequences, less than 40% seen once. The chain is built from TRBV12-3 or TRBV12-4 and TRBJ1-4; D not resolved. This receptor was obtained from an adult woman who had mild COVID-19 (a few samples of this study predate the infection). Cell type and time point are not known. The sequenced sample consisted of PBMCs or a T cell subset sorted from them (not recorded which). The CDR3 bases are TGTGCCAGCAGTTTAAGAACCGGCTGGAGGGATGAAAAACTGTTCTTT. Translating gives CASSLRTGWRDEKLFF.